This is a list of T cell receptor beta chains from one sample in a study of T cells in Graves' hyperthyroidism and ophthalmopathy. One entry per CDR3 protein results from TCRdb running MiXCR on the multiplex PCR reads. The sample includes about 690,000 distinct CDR3 sequences, around a sixth seen only once; the top ten take roughly 16%. Sequencing was performed on blood. These TCRs come from a man aged 45-60 years with Graves' hyperthyroidism. CDR3s include the opening cysteine and the closing phenylalanine or tryptophan. A D gene is named only where the DNA matches it firmly. Some rows have no size entry. The others give once, few or many, or a class for an expanded clone.

d_call | j_call | v_call | cdr3_length | clone_size | cdr3_nt | cdr3_aa
. | TRBJ1-2 | TRBV7-2 | 16 | . | TGTGCCAGCAGCCCCGGCGGCAGCCTAAGAACTAGCGGCTACACCTTC | CASSPGGSLRTSGYTF
. | TRBJ1-1 | TRBV18 | 17 | few | TGTGCCAGCTCATCTCTCCTACTAAATCCAGGGGCAGACGAAGCTTTCTTT | CASSSLLLNPGADEAFF
TRBD1 | TRBJ2-1 | TRBV28 | 13 | many | TGTGCCAGCAGTTTATACAGGGGGCCACAGCAGTTCTTC | CASSLYRGPQQFF
. | TRBJ2-2 | TRBV9 | 15 | few | TGTGCCAGCAGCCCCCCCGGGGGTCCGACCGGGGAGCTGTTTTTT | CASSPPGGPTGELFF
. | TRBJ2-3 | TRBV6-1 | 14 | . | TGTGCCAGTACCGGGACCACCCAGACCAATACGCAGTATTTT | CASTGTTQTNTQYF
. | TRBJ2-7 | TRBV6-1 | 15 | . | TGTGCCAGCAGGCCCTATTCGAAAAGCGTCTACGAGCAGTACTTC | CASRPYSKSVYEQYF
. | TRBJ2-1 | TRBV28 | 14 | . | TGTGCCAGCAGTTTAATCAGGCACTACAATGAGCAGTTCTTC | CASSLIRHYNEQFF
. | TRBJ1-1 | TRBV19 | 15 | few | TGTGCCAGTAGTGGACGACAGGACATGAACACTGAAGCTTTCTTT | CASSGRQDMNTEAFF
TRBD2 | TRBJ2-7 | TRBV6-2/TRBV6-3 | 13 | many | TGTGCCAGCAAGGAGCGGGAGGCCTACGAGCAGTACTTC | CASKEREAYEQYF
. | TRBJ2-1 | TRBV11-2 | 14 | many | TGTGCCAGCAGCTTGGTTTACTCCTACAATGAGCAGTTCTTC | CASSLVYSYNEQFF
. | TRBJ1-1 | TRBV11-2 | 14 | . | TGTGCCAGCAGCTTAGATGGGCCAGGGAGGTCGGCTTTCTTT | CASSLDGPGRSAFF
. | TRBJ2-7 | TRBV7-3 | 13 | many | TGTGCCACCTCTCGGGGCGGTTCCTACGAGCAGTACTTC | CATSRGGSYEQYF
. | TRBJ1-4 | TRBV28 | 13 | . | TGTGCCAGCAATGAGGGGTTTAATGAAAAACTGTTTTTT | CASNEGFNEKLFF
TRBD2 | TRBJ2-3 | TRBV27 | 14 | many | TGTGCCAGCAGTTTATTGGGAGGGCCAGATACGCAGTATTTT | CASSLLGGPDTQYF
. | TRBJ2-1 | TRBV7-8 | 17 | many | TGTGCCAGCAGCTTCGCACCACGGCAGGGCTCCTACAATGAGCAGTTCTTC | CASSFAPRQGSYNEQFF
TRBD2 | TRBJ2-1 | TRBV7-6 | 19 | few | TGTGCCAGCAGCTTATGGGGGACTAGCGTCAGGAGGCCCTACAATGAGCAGTTCTTC | CASSLWGTSVRRPYNEQFF
. | TRBJ2-3 | TRBV7-2 | 13 | many | TGTGCCAGCAGCTTAGGGGGGCCTGATACGCAGTATTTT | CASSLGGPDTQYF
TRBD1 | TRBJ2-5 | TRBV24-1 | 15 | many | TGTGCCACCAGTGAGTCGGGACAGAGCCAAGAGACCCAGTACTTC | CATSESGQSQETQYF
TRBD2 | TRBJ2-7 | TRBV7-3 | 17 | . | TGTGCCAGCAGCTTAACCGGGACTAGCGAAATCACCTACGAGCAGTACTTC | CASSLTGTSEITYEQYF
. | TRBJ1-5 | TRBV29-1 | 13 | . | TGCAGCGTTAGCTGGGGGCGAGGGCAGCCCCAGCATTTT | CSVSWGRGQPQHF
. | TRBJ2-5 | TRBV27 | 13 | many | TGTGCCAGCAGTTCGTACACTCAAGAGACCCAGTACTTC | CASSSYTQETQYF
. | TRBJ2-5 | TRBV6-2/TRBV6-3 | 16 | . | TGTGCCAGCAGCCTATTCCCCCGGGAGAACGGGGAGACCCAGTACTTC | CASSLFPRENGETQYF
. | TRBJ2-1 | TRBV7-6 | 17 | few | TGTGCCAGCAGCCGACATCCCCGACAGCAAAATTACAATGAGCAGTTCTTC | CASSRHPRQQNYNEQFF
TRBD2 | TRBJ2-3 | TRBV15 | 16 | few | TGTGCCACCAGCAGAGGACTAGCGGGAGTGATAGATACGCAGTATTTT | CATSRGLAGVIDTQYF
TRBD1 | TRBJ1-1 | TRBV3-1 | 15 | many | TGTGCCAGCAGCCTCGACAGGGCCACGAGTACTGAAGCTTTCTTT | CASSLDRATSTEAFF
TRBD1 | TRBJ1-2 | TRBV5-1 | 14 | many | TGCGCCAGCAGCCGGGACAGGGAGGACTATGGCTACACCTTC | CASSRDREDYGYTF
TRBD1 | TRBJ1-5 | TRBV2 | 13 | many | TGTGCCAGCAGAGGACAGGCCAATCAGCCCCAGCATTTT | CASRGQANQPQHF
TRBD2 | TRBJ2-7 | TRBV6-1 | 14 | many | TGTGCCAGCAGCCCTAGCGGGAGACTGAAGGAGCAGTACTTC | CASSPSGRLKEQYF
. | TRBJ2-5 | TRBV13 | 14 | many | TGTGCCAGCAGCCGAACTACAGGGAGAGAGACCCAGTACTTC | CASSRTTGRETQYF
. | TRBJ1-3 | TRBV30 | 17 | many | TGTGCCTGGCAGCGTAGTTCGATATGGGGCTCTGGAAACACCATATATTTT | CAWQRSSIWGSGNTIYF
TRBD2 | TRBJ2-3 | TRBV3-1 | 15 | many | TGTGCCAGCAGCCACAACGGGGGGAGCACAGATACGCAGTATTTT | CASSHNGGSTDTQYF
. | TRBJ2-7 | TRBV24-1 | 12 | . | TGTGCCACCAGTGGGGACACGAACGAGCAGTACTTC | CATSGDTNEQYF
. | TRBJ1-1 | TRBV27 | 12 | . | TGTGCCAGCAGAAAACAGGGAGGTGAAGCTTTCTTT | CASRKQGGEAFF
TRBD1 | TRBJ2-5 | TRBV9 | 14 | many | TGTGCCAGCAGCCCCCGGACAGGGGGCGAGACCCAGTACTTC | CASSPRTGGETQYF
. | TRBJ2-4 | TRBV2 | 15 | many | TGTGCCAGCAGTGAAAGGGCAGGTCAGGGAAACATTCAGTACTTC | CASSERAGQGNIQYF
TRBD1 | TRBJ1-2 | TRBV29-1 | 14 | . | TGCAGCGTTGAAGATTCCGAGGGGGCGACTGGCTACACCTTC | CSVEDSEGATGYTF
. | TRBJ2-7 | TRBV2 | 15 | few | TGTGCCAGCAGTGAAATTTCTGGGGTTAGGTACGAGCAGTACTTC | CASSEISGVRYEQYF
TRBD2 | TRBJ2-1 | TRBV19 | 15 | few | TGTGCCAGTAGTATTCAAGCGGGAGGGCCGAATGAGCAGTTCTTC | CASSIQAGGPNEQFF
. | TRBJ1-2 | TRBV20-1 | 14 | few | TGCAGTGCTGGCCCAAAGGGGGGTTTGTATGGCTACACCTTC | CSAGPKGGLYGYTF
. | TRBJ2-7 | TRBV12-3/TRBV12-4 | 15 | many | TGTGCCAGCAAAACCTCAGGGGTCCCCTCCTACGAGCAGTACTTC | CASKTSGVPSYEQYF
TRBD2 | TRBJ2-7 | TRBV20-1 | 13 | many | TGCAGTGCTAGCAAGCGGGAGGGCTACGAGCAGTACTTC | CSASKREGYEQYF
. | TRBJ1-2 | TRBV30 | 13 | . | TGTGCCTGGGCCCTTACGGGGCATTATGGCTACACCTTC | CAWALTGHYGYTF
. | TRBJ2-2 | TRBV19 | 12 | . | TGTGCCAGTAGTATAATAACCGGGGAGCTGTTTTTT | CASSIITGELFF
. | TRBJ2-2 | TRBV7-3 | 15 | . | TGTGCCAGCAGCTTAGCGGGAACGAGCACCGGGGAGCTGTTTTTT | CASSLAGTSTGELFF
. | TRBJ2-1 | TRBV28 | 17 | many | TGTGCCAGCAGTCTCCTTGGAGCGAATCAAGGCCGGGATGAGCAGTTCTTC | CASSLLGANQGRDEQFF
TRBD2 | TRBJ2-5 | TRBV9 | 13 | many | TGTGCCAGCAGCCCTCAGCGGGAGCAGACCCAGTACTTC | CASSPQREQTQYF
TRBD1 | TRBJ1-1 | TRBV3-1 | 15 | many | TGTGCCAGCAGCCAGGCGGGACAGATGAGGACTGAAGCTTTCTTT | CASSQAGQMRTEAFF
. | TRBJ2-6 | TRBV24-1 | 14 | many | TGTGCCACAGAGGCGAGCTCTGGGGCCAACGTCCTGACTTTC | CATEASSGANVLTF
TRBD2 | TRBJ2-2 | TRBV2 | 15 | many | TGTGCCAGCAGTTCCAACGGACTAGCGGGAGAGGAGCTGTTTTTT | CASSSNGLAGEELFF
TRBD1 | TRBJ1-2 | TRBV6-5 | 16 | few | TGTGCCAGCAGTTACTCGGCCCCAACAGGGGTGGGTGGCTACACCTTC | CASSYSAPTGVGGYTF
TRBD2 | TRBJ2-4 | TRBV28 | 16 | many | TGTGCCAGCAGTATACTAGCGGGGGACTCCAAAAACATTCAGTACTTC | CASSILAGDSKNIQYF
TRBD2 | TRBJ2-1 | TRBV28 | 17 | many | TGTGCCAGCGGAAGGGGTAGCGGGAGCTTGATCTACAATGAGCAGTTCTTC | CASGRGSGSLIYNEQFF
. | TRBJ2-7 | TRBV10-3 | 13 | . | TGTGCCATCAGTGAGTCGGGGGGCGGGAGTCTGTACTTC | CAISESGGGSLYF
. | TRBJ2-7 | TRBV27 | 13 | many | TGTGCCAGCAGCTACGGGACAAGCTACGAGCAGTACTTC | CASSYGTSYEQYF
. | TRBJ1-5 | TRBV6-1 | 10 | many | TGTGCCAGTCACAATCAGCCCCAGCATTTT | CASHNQPQHF